This record covers a single TCR beta chain. Method: immunoSEQ multiplex PCR; TCRdb's copy keeps in-frame clones and lacks some. In the table there are about 270,000 clones, around 86% of which are singletons. This specimen belongs to a study of blood T cell repertoires in COVID-19. The specimen sequenced was peripheral blood. The origin of this receptor is a woman over 75 with COVID-19, enrolled during active disease.

In DNA, the CDR3 is TGTGCCAGCAGCGAGAGGACAGGGCGCACTGAAGCTTTCTTT. Its translation is CASSERTGRTEAFF. The chain combines TRBV2 with TRBJ1-1, with 8 bases that match TRBD1. Trimming cost V 6 bases and J 4 bases; bases outside gene matches: 7. The CDR3 sequence is 14 residues long. The germline V gene has CDR1 SNHLY and CDR2 FYNNEI. Based on the CDR3 plus reference TRBV2 and TRBJ1-1, the full variable domain is EPEVTQTPSHQVTQMGQEVILRCVPISNHLYFYWYRQILGQKVEFLVSFYNNEISEKSEIFDDQFSVERPDGSNFTLKIRSTKLEDSAMYFCASSERTGRTEAFFGQGTRLTVV.